This T cell receptor beta chain originates from a study of blood T cell repertoires in COVID-19. Study in general: From the United States, Italy and Spain came samples of acute and convalescent COVID-19. Sample material is recorded as cDNA or gDNA derived from T cells, B-cell-depleted T cells, or PBMCs.

Recruitment covered about two dozen US areas and drew participants whose ages spanned 18 to 89 years. Recovered status in Cohort 3 required two negative PCRs, clearance, or symptom resolution. Germline lookup yields CDR1 LNHDA and CDR2 SQIVND (reference sequence). This CDR3 spans 13 amino acids. Trimming took 6 bases from V and 6 from J; bases not matched to a gene: 4. The table came from immunoSEQ multiplex PCR; TCRdb's copy has only in-frame clones and leaves some out. The top ten hold 2.6% of the sample, which has about 320,000 clones, 90% seen once. V usage is TRBV19 and J usage is TRBJ2-2, with 7 nucleotides matching TRBD1. Sequenced input: PBMCs or T cells enriched from blood (not recorded which). The sequence came from a man aged 55 to 70 who had recovered from COVID-19. The CDR3 is CASRVTGSGELFF. As DNA, the CDR3 is TGTGCCAGTAGAGTGACAGGGTCCGGGGAGCTGTTTTTT. The full variable domain, in which reference TRBV19 and TRBJ2-2 provide the parts outside the CDR3, is DGGITQSPKYLFRKEGQNVTLSCEQNLNHDAMYWYRQDPGQGLRLIYYSQIVNDFQKGDIAEGYSVSREKKESFPLTVTSAQKNPTAFYLCASRVTGSGELFFGEGSRLTVL.